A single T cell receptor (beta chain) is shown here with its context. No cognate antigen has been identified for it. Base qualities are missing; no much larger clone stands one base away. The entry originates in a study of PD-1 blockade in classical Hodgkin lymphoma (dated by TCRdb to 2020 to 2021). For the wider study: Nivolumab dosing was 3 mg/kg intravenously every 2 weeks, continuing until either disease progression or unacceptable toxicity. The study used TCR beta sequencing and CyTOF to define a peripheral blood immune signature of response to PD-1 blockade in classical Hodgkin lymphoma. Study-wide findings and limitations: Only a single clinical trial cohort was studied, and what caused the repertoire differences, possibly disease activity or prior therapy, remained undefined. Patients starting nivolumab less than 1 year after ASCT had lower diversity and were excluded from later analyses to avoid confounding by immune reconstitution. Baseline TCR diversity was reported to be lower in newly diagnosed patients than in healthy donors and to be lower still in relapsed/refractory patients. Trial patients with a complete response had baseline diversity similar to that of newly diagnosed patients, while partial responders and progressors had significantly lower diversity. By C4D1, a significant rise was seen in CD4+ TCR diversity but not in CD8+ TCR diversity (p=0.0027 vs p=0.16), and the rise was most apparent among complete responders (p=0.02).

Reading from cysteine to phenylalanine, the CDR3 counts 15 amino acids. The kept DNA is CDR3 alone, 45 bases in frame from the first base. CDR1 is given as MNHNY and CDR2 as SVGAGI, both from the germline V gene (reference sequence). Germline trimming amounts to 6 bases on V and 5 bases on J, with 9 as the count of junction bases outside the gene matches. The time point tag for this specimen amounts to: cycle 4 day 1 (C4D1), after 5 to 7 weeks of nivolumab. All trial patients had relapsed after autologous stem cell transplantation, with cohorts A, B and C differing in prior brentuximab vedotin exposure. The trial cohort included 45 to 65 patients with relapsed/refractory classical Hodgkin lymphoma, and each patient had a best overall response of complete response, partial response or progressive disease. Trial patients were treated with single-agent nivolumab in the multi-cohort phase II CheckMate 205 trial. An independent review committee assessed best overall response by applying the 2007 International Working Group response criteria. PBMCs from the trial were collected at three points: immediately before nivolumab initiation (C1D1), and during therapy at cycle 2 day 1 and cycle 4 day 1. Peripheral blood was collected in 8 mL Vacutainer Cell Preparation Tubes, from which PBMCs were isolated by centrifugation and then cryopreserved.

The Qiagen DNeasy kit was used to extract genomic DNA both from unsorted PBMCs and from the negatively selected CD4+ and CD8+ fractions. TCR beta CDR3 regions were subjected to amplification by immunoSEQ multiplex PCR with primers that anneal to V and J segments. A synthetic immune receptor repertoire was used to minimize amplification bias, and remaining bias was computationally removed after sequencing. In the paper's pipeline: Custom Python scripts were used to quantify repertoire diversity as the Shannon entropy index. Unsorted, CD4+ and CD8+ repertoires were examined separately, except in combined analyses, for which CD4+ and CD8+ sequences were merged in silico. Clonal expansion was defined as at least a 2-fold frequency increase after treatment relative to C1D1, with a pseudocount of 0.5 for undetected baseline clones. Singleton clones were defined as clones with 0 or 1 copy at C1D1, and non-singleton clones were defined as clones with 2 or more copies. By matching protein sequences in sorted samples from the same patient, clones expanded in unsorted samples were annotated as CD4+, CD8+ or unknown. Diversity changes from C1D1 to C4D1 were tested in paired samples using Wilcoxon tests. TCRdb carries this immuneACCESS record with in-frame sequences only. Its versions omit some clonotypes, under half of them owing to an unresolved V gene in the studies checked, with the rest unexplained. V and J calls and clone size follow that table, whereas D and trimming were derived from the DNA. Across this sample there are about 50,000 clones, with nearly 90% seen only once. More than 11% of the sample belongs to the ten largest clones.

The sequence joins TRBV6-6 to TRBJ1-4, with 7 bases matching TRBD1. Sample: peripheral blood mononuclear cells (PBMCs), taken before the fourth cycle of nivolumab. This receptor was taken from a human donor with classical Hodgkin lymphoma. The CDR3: CASSSDRAGNEKLFF. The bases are TGTGCCAGCAGCTCCGACAGGGCGGGGAATGAAAAACTGTTTTTT.